The clone carrying this TCR beta chain was seen at least ten times. Its target is unknown. Through Arm-PCR of CDR3 regions and iRepertoire HTBI primers, TCR beta libraries were built. TCRdb analysed the multiplex PCR reads with MiXCR anew, one entry per CDR3 protein. The table shows 300,000 to 400,000 distinct CDR3 sequences, with around 20% occurring only once. The junction had 6 bases not matched to a gene; V was cut back by 6 bases and J by 3 bases. This CDR3 is 13 amino acids long. Per germline, CDR1 DFQATT and CDR2 SNEGSKA (reference sequence). The data were taken from a study of regulatory T cells in long-lasting Graves disease. Time point: persistent/refractory GD, antithyroid drugs over 5 years with positive TRAb. PBMC RNA was the source of the TCR library. Study conclusions and caveats: Persistent disease preferred TRBV28, TRBJ1-2 and TRBJ2-5; new disease, TRBV20-1 and TRBJ2-1.

Material: peripheral blood mononuclear cells (PBMCs), obtained when the disease was refractory, from a patient treated with antithyroid drugs. This rearrangement joins TRBV20-1 to TRBJ2-5; TRBD2 matches at 8 bases. The clonotype comes from a female donor with Graves disease. CDR3 in DNA: TGCAGTGCGTGGGGACTAGATAAAGAGACCCAGTACTTC. Protein sequence: CSAWGLDKETQYF.